This TCR beta chain derives from a study of blood T cell repertoires in COVID-19 (dated by TCRdb to the early 2020s). Looking at the study overall: The collaborator samples originated in the United States, Italy and Spain and spanned the acute and convalescent phases of COVID-19. A freely available public database, intended as a resource for researchers studying the immune response to SARS-CoV-2, is where the repertoires were released. The prospective study material was composed of cDNA or gDNA derived from T cells, B-cell-depleted T cells, or PBMCs. Sample metadata almost always included a de-identified subject ID, COVID-19 status, age in years and sex. Samples were obtained from the ongoing ImmuneRACE study (first 160 participants) and from over a thousand subjects provided by 6 global collaborators. Where HLA class I and class II types were available, the types were taken from metadata supplied by the sample provider, not from assay-based typing. The dataset comprised deeply sampled blood TCRbeta repertoires from subjects exposed to, actively infected with, or recovered from COVID-19. The investigation overall reported the following: Clinical and demographic metadata were provided uncurated, with the amount varying by source and participant.

V lost 1 base and J lost 5 bases; the stretch between them is 12 bases long. According to the germline V gene (reference sequence), CDR1 reads LNHDA and CDR2 reads SQIVND. From cysteine to phenylalanine, the CDR3 is 14 amino acids long. This entry keeps only the CDR3 DNA: 42 bases, framed from base 1. In the prospective study, participants were roughly 18 to 90 years old, resided in 20 to 30 geographic areas of the United States, and were enrolled through a virtual design. To assign participants to cohorts, the prospective study relied on clinical history that participants themselves reported in a screening survey and a study questionnaire. Each participant in the prospective study had whole blood, serum and a nasopharyngeal or oropharyngeal swab collected by mobile phlebotomists. Participants in the prospective study had the option to provide additional blood draws and questionnaires over a 2-month period. Before DNA extraction, prospective study blood samples were shipped either frozen or at room temperature.

TCRbeta CDR3 regions were amplified from genomic DNA using the immunoSEQ Assay, a bias-controlled multiplex PCR. On the authors' methods: The number of nucleated cells in each sample was estimated from the amplification of reference gene primers within the assay. To quantify the absolute abundance of each unique TCRbeta CDR3 rearrangement, sequence reads were collapsed and filtered. For each sample, productive Simpson clonality was calculated as the square root of Simpson's diversity index across productive rearrangements. TCRdb's version of the immuneACCESS table is confined to in-frame rearrangements and falls short of the full clone set. An unresolved V gene accounts for under half of the shortfall where checked; the remainder is of unknown origin. That table supplies the V and J calls and clone size; D and trimming were determined from the DNA. This sample has more than 200,000 clones in its table, and 70% to 90% of those were observed once. The top ten clonotypes cover around 7% of the sample.

Remarks on this clone: What this receptor recognizes is not known. No qualities accompany the bases; no much larger clone lies one base away.

The rearrangement joined TRBV19 to TRBJ2-7, and TRBD1 may be the D gene, going by 5 matching bases. Sequenced sample: PBMCs or T cells enriched from blood (not recorded which). This sequence originates from a woman aged 40-49 years with acute COVID-19. The DNA sequence follows: TGTGCCAGTAGTATAGGGGGCCGCGTCGACGAGCAGTACTTC. This yields the protein CASSIGGRVDEQYF. Full variable domain (CDR3 extended with the reference TRBV19 and TRBJ2-7 proteins): DGGITQSPKYLFRKEGQNVTLSCEQNLNHDAMYWYRQDPGQGLRLIYYSQIVNDFQKGDIAEGYSVSREKKESFPLTVTSAQKNPTAFYLCASSIGGRVDEQYFGPGTRLTVT.